This T cell receptor beta chain was profiled in a study of a mutant IDH1 vaccine in newly diagnosed glioma. Assay used: immunoSEQ multiplex PCR; TCRdb lists only in-frame clones, some missing. The sample shows tens of thousands of clones, 60% to 80% of them seen only once. The CDR3 contains 14 residues. Losses at the gene ends were 6 bases for V and 8 bases for J; bases not matched to a gene: 9. Germline values: CDR1 MNHEY, CDR2 SVGAGI. A remark on this clone: Its matching antigen is unknown.

Time point denoted: week 47, end of study. Doses of 300 ug of mutant IDH1 20-mer peptide were given with topical imiquimod. The source material was PBMCs, sampled from a glioma patient whose treatment included an IDH1 peptide vaccine. This chain uses TRBV6-5 with TRBJ1-2, with 10 bases matching TRBD1. This clonotype was sampled from a man aged 45 to 65 with glioma. CDR3 sequence (DNA): TGTGCCAGCAGGACAGGGGGCGGCTTTCAGGGCTACACCTTC. Translated, it gives CASRTGGGFQGYTF.